The rows below give T cell receptor beta chains drawn from one sample of a study of radiation and T cells in renal cell carcinoma. This table comes from immunoSEQ multiplex PCR, and its TCRdb copy is limited to in-frame clones, with some not included. The sample lists roughly 120,000 clones, 82% occurring once. Sequencing was performed on blood, taken from a patient whose treatment included radiotherapy and nephrectomy. Source of these receptors: an older woman with renal cell carcinoma. The CDR3 runs from the conserved cysteine through the conserved F or W. D genes are given only for firm matches. Only some rows state a clone size, as once, few, many or a class for expanded clones.

cdr3_nt,cdr3_aa,clone_size,v_call,d_call,j_call
TGTGCCAGCAGCGTAGAGCCAGGGGTTGGAAACACCATATATTTT,CASSVEPGVGNTIYF,.,TRBV9,.,TRBJ1-3
TGCAGCGCCTCCGGGAGCCAAGAGACCCAGTACTTC,CSASGSQETQYF,.,TRBV29-1,.,TRBJ2-5
TGTGCCTGGAGTGTACGGAGGGGGATGGGCACAGATACGCAGTATTTT,CAWSVRRGMGTDTQYF,once,TRBV30,.,TRBJ2-3
TGTGCCAGCAGCTTGGGGACCTCTGACACCGGGGAGCTGTTTTTT,CASSLGTSDTGELFF,.,TRBV5-4,.,TRBJ2-2
TGTGCCACCAGCAGAGATTTACAGGGCGCTCGGGAAAAACTGTTTTTT,CATSRDLQGAREKLFF,.,TRBV15,.,TRBJ1-4
TGTGCCAGCAGCTTAGTCCCTGAGTATGGCTACACCTTC,CASSLVPEYGYTF,.,TRBV7-3,.,TRBJ1-2
TGTGCCAGCAGCGGGGGACAGGCCACCTCCTACGAGCAGTACTTC,CASSGGQATSYEQYF,.,TRBV9,TRBD1,TRBJ2-7
TGCGCCAGCTCCCGGACAGGGGATGCAACTAATGAAAAACTGTTTTTT,CASSRTGDATNEKLFF,.,TRBV4-1,TRBD1,TRBJ1-4
TGTGCCAGCAGTGAAGTAGCAGGGGGCACAGCCCAGCATTTT,CASSEVAGGTAQHF,.,TRBV2,TRBD1,TRBJ1-5
TGTGCCAGCAGCTCAGACAGGGGCAGCTCTGGGGCCAACGTCCTGACTTTC,CASSSDRGSSGANVLTF,.,TRBV11-3,TRBD1,TRBJ2-6
TGTGCCAGCAGCGGGAGGACTAGCATCTACGAGCAGTACTTC,CASSGRTSIYEQYF,once,TRBV27,TRBD2,TRBJ2-7
TGTGCCATCGGTGGTAGCGGGAGGAGTATTTCCTACAATGAGCAGTTCTTC,CAIGGSGRSISYNEQFF,.,TRBV10-3,TRBD2,TRBJ2-1
TGTGCCAGCTCACCATTTAGCGGGGGGATGCAAGAGACCCAGTACTTC,CASSPFSGGMQETQYF,.,TRBV18,TRBD2,TRBJ2-5
TGCGCCAGCAGCCGGAATTTTGAGAGCGGGAGTTCGGTGTTCTTC,CASSRNFESGSSVFF,once,TRBV4-3,TRBD2,TRBJ2-1
TGTGCCAGCAGCCCACTGATACAGGGGGAGGACTATGGCTACACCTTC,CASSPLIQGEDYGYTF,.,TRBV7-9,TRBD1,TRBJ1-2
TGTGCCAGCAGTCAGGGGGTTCTTAATTCACCCCTCCACTTT,CASSQGVLNSPLHF,few,TRBV6-1,TRBD1,TRBJ1-6